Following are 22 T cell receptor beta chains from one sample sequenced in a study of cytomegalovirus exposure and HLA in healthy donors. Both 60 Vbeta primers and 13 Jbeta primers went into the PCR. Method: immunoSEQ multiplex PCR; TCRdb's copy keeps in-frame clones and lacks some. The sample yields around 130,000 clones, around 80% seen once. The source material was PBMCs. Receptor source: a man aged 25 to 40 in good health and CMV-seronegative.

The chain has TRBV5-4 and TRBJ2-7, with 9 bases lining up with TRBD1. Germline V lookup: CDR1 SGHNT, CDR2 YYREEE (reference sequence). The V and J ends lost 0 bases and 5 bases, in that order; junction bases with no gene match: 0. This CDR3 spans 13 amino acids. The CDR3 reads CASSLGQGDEQYF. CDR3 coding DNA: TGTGCCAGCAGCTTGGGACAGGGGGACGAGCAGTACTTC.

V and J are TRBV7-2 and TRBJ1-5; D remains unclear. The length of the CDR3 is 12 residues. V was trimmed by 3 bases and J by 4 bases, leaving 4 bases between them. Germline CDR1 is SGHTA and CDR2 is FQGNSA. The CDR3 loop is CASSFQNQPQHF. The CDR3 region has the DNA TGTGCCAGCAGCTTTCAAAATCAGCCCCAGCATTTT.

The chain has TRBV6-5 and TRBJ1-3; possible D gene TRBD1, 5 bases. The CDR3 is 14 amino acids. Germline loops: CDR1 MNHEY, CDR2 SVGAGI. Trimming took 2 bases from V and 3 from J, leaving 8 bases between them. CDR3 amino acids: CASSYGAVGNTIYF. As DNA, the CDR3 is TGTGCCAGCAGTTACGGGGCAGTTGGAAACACCATATATTTT.

V is TRBV14 and J is TRBJ2-1, with D possibly being TRBD2 (6 bases). V lost 5 bases, J lost 3 bases, and 17 bases lay in between. The CDR3 has 16 amino acids. Germline CDR1 is SGHDN and CDR2 is FVKESK. CDR3 loop: CASSSPRGMFYNEQFF. The CDR3 region has the DNA TGTGCCAGCAGCTCACCTCGGGGGATGTTCTACAATGAGCAGTTCTTC.

V gene TRBV30 combines with J gene TRBJ1-1, with TRBD1 as a possible D gene (5 bases). The CDR3 is made up of 14 amino acids. The V and J ends lost 2 bases and 1 base respectively, with 11 bases between them. The germline gives CDR1 GTSNPN, CDR2 SVGIG (reference sequence). CDR3 sequence reads: CAWSILTANTEAFF. The CDR3 DNA is TGTGCCTGGAGTATTTTGACAGCGAACACTGAAGCTTTCTTT.

The gene calls are TRBV30 and TRBJ2-2, with 14 nucleotides matching TRBD2. V lost 4 bases and J lost 5; bases outside the gene matches: 6. There are 16 residues in the CDR3. The germline CDR1 and CDR2 sequences are GTSNPN and SVGIG (reference sequence). As DNA, the CDR3 is TGTGCCTGGACCGGGACTAGCGGGAGATGGACCGGGGAGCTGTTTTTT. It codes for CAWTGTSGRWTGELFF.

The gene calls are TRBV7-6 and TRBJ2-6; D is undetermined. V shed 1 base and J shed 2 bases, with 6 bases lying between them. The germline V gene has CDR1 SGHVS and CDR2 FNYEAQ. There are 15 residues in the CDR3. In DNA, the CDR3 is TGTGCCAGCAGCTTAGTCGTAACTGGGGCCAACGTCCTGACTTTC. It specifies CASSLVVTGANVLTF.

The V call is TRBV15, the J call TRBJ2-7; TRBD2 agrees at 10 bases. The germline CDR1 and CDR2 sequences are LNHNV and YYDKDF (reference sequence). The V segment lost 5 bases and the J segment 4 bases; nucleotides outside the gene matches: 8. CDR3 size: 15 residues. The CDR3 loop reads CATSVKREGPYEQYF. In nucleotides, the CDR3 is TGTGCCACCAGCGTTAAGCGGGAGGGCCCTTACGAGCAGTACTTC.

V and J are TRBV9 and TRBJ1-2; D might be TRBD1 (6 bases). CDR3 length: 14 residues. The V gene lost 0 bases and the J gene lost 8 bases, with 14 bases spanning the gap. CDR1 SGDLS and CDR2 YYNGEE come from the germline V gene. This CDR3 reads CASSVGGQGEGYTF. The CDR3 bases are TGTGCCAGCAGCGTAGGGGGGCAGGGCGAAGGCTACACCTTC.

The rearrangement uses TRBV6-1 and TRBJ1-5; D gene uncertain. Germline CDR1 reads MNHNS; CDR2 reads SASEGT. Trimming pared 2 bases from V and 2 bases from J, leaving 10 bases between. CDR3 length: 15 residues. The CDR3 region has the DNA TGTGCCAGCAGTGAACCCTCGAGGGGCAATCAGCCCCAGCATTTT. Its protein is CASSEPSRGNQPQHF.

In its sample, this clone was seen a few times. The chain employs TRBV7-2 and TRBJ2-7; the D gene is possibly TRBD2 (6 bases). Germline loops: CDR1 SGHTA, CDR2 FQGNSA. Trimming removed 4 bases at V and 9 bases at J, with 13 bases between. The CDR3 runs to 12 residues. The CDR3 nucleotides are TGTGCCAGCAGCTCTACTAGCTTTCGGCAGTACTTC. Protein sequence: CASSSTSFRQYF.

The rearrangement links TRBV7-2 to TRBJ1-1, with D perhaps TRBD1 (5 bases). The CDR3 covers 14 residues. V lost 3 bases, J lost 4 bases, and 12 bases lay in between. Germline loops: CDR1 SGHTA, CDR2 FQGNSA. CDR3 sequence (DNA): TGTGCCAGCAGCTTTAATGGGGGGGGCACTGAAGCTTTCTTT. This translates into CASSFNGGGTEAFF.

The chain employs TRBV28 and TRBJ2-5; no clear D gene. Germline V lookup: CDR1 MDHEN, CDR2 SYDVKM. The CDR3 extends over 11 amino acids. Trimming removed 5 bases from V and 2 bases from J, with 3 bases in between. Here the CDR3 reads CASSLQETQYF. In DNA, the CDR3 is TGTGCCAGCAGTCTACAAGAGACCCAGTACTTC.

The rearrangement joins TRBV5-1 to TRBJ1-1; no clear D gene. This CDR3 is 13 amino acids long. V lost 0 bases to trimming and J lost 4 bases, with 7 bases between them. The germline gives CDR1 SGHRS, CDR2 YFSETQ. This CDR3 is CASSLDGVTEAFF. CDR3 nucleotides: TGCGCCAGCAGCTTGGACGGGGTCACTGAAGCTTTCTTT. Filled out from reference TRBV5-1 and TRBJ1-1, the complete variable domain reads KAGVTQTPRYLIKTRGQQVTLSCSPISGHRSVSWYQQTPGQGLQFLFEYFSETQRNKGNFPGRFSGRQFSNSRSEMNVSTLELGDSALYLCASSLDGVTEAFFGQGTRLTVV.

The chain couples TRBV27 to TRBJ1-4; D is unresolved. The V end lost 4 bases, the J end lost 4 bases, and 4 bases lay between the germline ends. This CDR3 is built from 12 residues. Per germline, CDR1 MNHEY and CDR2 SMNVEV (reference sequence). Here the CDR3 DNA reads TGTGCCAGCAGTTCCCGTAATGAAAAACTGTTTTTT. Its translation: CASSSRNEKLFF.

The chain combines TRBV6-6 with TRBJ2-7, with D possibly TRBD2 on 6 matching bases. Germline V lookup: CDR1 MNHNY, CDR2 SVGAGI (reference sequence). The CDR3 has 13 residues. The V and J ends lost 7 bases and 2 bases respectively, with 12 bases between them. The CDR3 reads CASKEGLTYEQYF. In DNA form, the CDR3 reads TGTGCCAGCAAGGAGGGCCTGACCTACGAGCAGTACTTC.

J is TRBJ2-6 and V is TRBV27; no firm D call. The CDR3 spans 16 residues. Germline CDR1 MNHEY, CDR2 SMNVEV (reference sequence). The V gene lost 3 bases and the J gene lost 0 bases, with 9 bases spanning the gap. CDR3: CASSFLGISGANVLTF. CDR3 DNA: TGTGCCAGCAGTTTCTTGGGCATCTCTGGGGCCAACGTCCTGACTTTC.

The rearrangement uses TRBV4-3 and TRBJ2-7; 10 bases match TRBD1. The V gene end was trimmed by 1 base and the J gene end by 4 bases; junction bases not matched to a gene: 4. Germline V gives CDR1 LGHNA, CDR2 YSLEER. This CDR3 has 15 residues. In nucleotides, the CDR3 is TGCGCCAGCAGCCAAGCCGGGACAGGGGTTTACGAGCAGTACTTC. Translating it yields CASSQAGTGVYEQYF.

This chain links TRBV6-4 with TRBJ2-1; 7 bases align to TRBD1. Germline assignment: CDR1 MRHNA and CDR2 SNTAGT. This CDR3 region has 16 residues. The V gene end was trimmed by 0 bases and the J gene end by 8 bases; junction bases not matched to a gene: 10. The CDR3 spells CASSDSGGFDVDEQFF. As DNA, the CDR3 is TGTGCCAGCAGTGACTCAGGGGGCTTTGATGTAGATGAGCAGTTCTTC.

The J gene is TRBJ2-5, the V gene TRBV18; 7 positions match TRBD2. The CDR3 loop spans 17 amino acids. Germline V gene data show CDR1 as KGHSH and CDR2 as LQKENI. J lost 5 bases, V lost 6 bases, and 18 bases had no gene match. This CDR3 reads CASSFRLGRASLETQYF. CDR3 sequence (DNA): TGTGCCAGCTCTTTTCGCTTAGGGAGGGCCTCGTTGGAGACCCAGTACTTC.

Details on this clone: At one end, the junction sequence differs from germline, possibly due to a read error. This chain uses TRBV7-7 with TRBJ2-2; TRBD1 matches at 8 bases. Germline V lookup: CDR1 SSHAT, CDR2 FNYEAQ (reference sequence). CDR3 length: 15 residues. CDR3 bases: TGTGCTAGCAGCTCCGGACAGGGTAACACCGGGGAGCTGTTTTTT. Its protein product is CASSSGQGNTGELFF.

The chain joins TRBV5-1 to TRBJ1-2, with 10 bases fitting TRBD1. The CDR3 is 12 residues long. Germline trimming cut 7 bases from V and 3 bases from J; bases unmatched to any gene: 0. Germline CDR1 and CDR2: SGHRS and YFSETQ. The CDR3: CASGQGDYGYTF. The CDR3 DNA reads TGCGCCAGCGGACAGGGGGACTATGGCTACACCTTC.